The TCR beta chain under discussion was sequenced for a study of T-cell memory formation after mild COVID-19. Overall study context: Largely donor-specific TCR clusters were found.

Researchers used 5'RACE with constant-segment primers to make TCR alpha and TCR beta cDNA libraries that carry sample barcodes and UMIs. TCRdb ran MiXCR on the 5' RACE reads and lists one entry per CDR3 protein. This table has 300,000 to 400,000 distinct CDR3 sequences, around 21% appearing once. This clonotype was found a few times. The clonotype originates from an adult woman who had mild COVID-19 (a few samples of this study predate the infection). Cell type and time point are not known. The sequencing sample was made of PBMCs or a T cell subset sorted from them (not recorded which).

CDR3 residues: CASSIDRDADNEQFF. CDR3 sequence (DNA): TGTGCCAGCAGCATCGATCGAGACGCGGACAATGAGCAGTTCTTC. The V and J genes are TRBV6-5 and TRBJ2-1; D remains unclear. This CDR3 has 15 residues. V dropped 6 bases and J dropped 5 bases, with 17 bases sitting between them. Germline assignment: CDR1 MNHEY and CDR2 SVGAGI.